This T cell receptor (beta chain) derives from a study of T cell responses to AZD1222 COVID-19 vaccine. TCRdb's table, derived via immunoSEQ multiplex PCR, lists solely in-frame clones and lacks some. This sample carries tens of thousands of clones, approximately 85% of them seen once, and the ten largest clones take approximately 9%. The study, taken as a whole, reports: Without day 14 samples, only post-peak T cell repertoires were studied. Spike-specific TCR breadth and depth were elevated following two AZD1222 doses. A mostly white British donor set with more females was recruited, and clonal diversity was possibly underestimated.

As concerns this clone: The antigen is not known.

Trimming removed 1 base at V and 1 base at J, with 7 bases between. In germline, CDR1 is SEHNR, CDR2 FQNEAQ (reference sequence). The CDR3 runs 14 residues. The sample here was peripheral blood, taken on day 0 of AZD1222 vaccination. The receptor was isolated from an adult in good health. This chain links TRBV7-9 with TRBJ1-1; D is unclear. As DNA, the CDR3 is TGTGCCAGCAGCTTAGTAATGGAGAACACTGAAGCTTTCTTT. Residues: CASSLVMENTEAFF.